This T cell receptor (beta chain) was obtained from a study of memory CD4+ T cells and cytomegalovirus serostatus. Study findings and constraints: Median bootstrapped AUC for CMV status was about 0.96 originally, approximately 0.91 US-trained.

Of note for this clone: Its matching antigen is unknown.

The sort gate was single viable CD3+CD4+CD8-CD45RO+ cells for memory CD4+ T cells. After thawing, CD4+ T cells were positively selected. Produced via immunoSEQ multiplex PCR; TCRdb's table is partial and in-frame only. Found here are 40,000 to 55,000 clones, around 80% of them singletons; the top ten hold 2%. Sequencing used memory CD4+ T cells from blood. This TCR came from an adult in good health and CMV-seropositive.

The CDR3 loop is CASSFRGPAKETQYF. DNA for the CDR3: TGTGCCAGCAGCTTCAGGGGGCCGGCCAAAGAGACCCAGTACTTC. The rearrangement joins TRBV7-2 to TRBJ2-5; 8 bases are shared with TRBD1. The trim removed 3 bases at V and 3 bases at J, leaving 6 bases unmatched. Germline V gene lookup returns CDR1 SGHTA and CDR2 FQGNSA. The CDR3 runs 15 residues.